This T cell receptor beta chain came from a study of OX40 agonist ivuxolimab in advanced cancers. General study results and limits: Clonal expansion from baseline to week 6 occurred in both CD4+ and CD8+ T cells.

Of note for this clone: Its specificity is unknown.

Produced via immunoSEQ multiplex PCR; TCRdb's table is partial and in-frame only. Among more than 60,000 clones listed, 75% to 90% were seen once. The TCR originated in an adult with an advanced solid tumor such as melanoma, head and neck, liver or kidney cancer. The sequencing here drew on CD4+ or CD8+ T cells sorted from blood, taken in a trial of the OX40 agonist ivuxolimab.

The CDR3, as DNA: TGTGCCAGCAGCCGCGACGAGCTTCAAGAGACCCAGTACTTC. Amino acids: CASSRDELQETQYF. The J gene is TRBJ2-5, the V gene TRBV4-2; D is uncertain. The CDR3 totals 14 residues. Per germline, CDR1 LGHNA and CDR2 YNFKEQ. Trimming removed 4 bases at V and 2 bases at J, with 11 bases between.